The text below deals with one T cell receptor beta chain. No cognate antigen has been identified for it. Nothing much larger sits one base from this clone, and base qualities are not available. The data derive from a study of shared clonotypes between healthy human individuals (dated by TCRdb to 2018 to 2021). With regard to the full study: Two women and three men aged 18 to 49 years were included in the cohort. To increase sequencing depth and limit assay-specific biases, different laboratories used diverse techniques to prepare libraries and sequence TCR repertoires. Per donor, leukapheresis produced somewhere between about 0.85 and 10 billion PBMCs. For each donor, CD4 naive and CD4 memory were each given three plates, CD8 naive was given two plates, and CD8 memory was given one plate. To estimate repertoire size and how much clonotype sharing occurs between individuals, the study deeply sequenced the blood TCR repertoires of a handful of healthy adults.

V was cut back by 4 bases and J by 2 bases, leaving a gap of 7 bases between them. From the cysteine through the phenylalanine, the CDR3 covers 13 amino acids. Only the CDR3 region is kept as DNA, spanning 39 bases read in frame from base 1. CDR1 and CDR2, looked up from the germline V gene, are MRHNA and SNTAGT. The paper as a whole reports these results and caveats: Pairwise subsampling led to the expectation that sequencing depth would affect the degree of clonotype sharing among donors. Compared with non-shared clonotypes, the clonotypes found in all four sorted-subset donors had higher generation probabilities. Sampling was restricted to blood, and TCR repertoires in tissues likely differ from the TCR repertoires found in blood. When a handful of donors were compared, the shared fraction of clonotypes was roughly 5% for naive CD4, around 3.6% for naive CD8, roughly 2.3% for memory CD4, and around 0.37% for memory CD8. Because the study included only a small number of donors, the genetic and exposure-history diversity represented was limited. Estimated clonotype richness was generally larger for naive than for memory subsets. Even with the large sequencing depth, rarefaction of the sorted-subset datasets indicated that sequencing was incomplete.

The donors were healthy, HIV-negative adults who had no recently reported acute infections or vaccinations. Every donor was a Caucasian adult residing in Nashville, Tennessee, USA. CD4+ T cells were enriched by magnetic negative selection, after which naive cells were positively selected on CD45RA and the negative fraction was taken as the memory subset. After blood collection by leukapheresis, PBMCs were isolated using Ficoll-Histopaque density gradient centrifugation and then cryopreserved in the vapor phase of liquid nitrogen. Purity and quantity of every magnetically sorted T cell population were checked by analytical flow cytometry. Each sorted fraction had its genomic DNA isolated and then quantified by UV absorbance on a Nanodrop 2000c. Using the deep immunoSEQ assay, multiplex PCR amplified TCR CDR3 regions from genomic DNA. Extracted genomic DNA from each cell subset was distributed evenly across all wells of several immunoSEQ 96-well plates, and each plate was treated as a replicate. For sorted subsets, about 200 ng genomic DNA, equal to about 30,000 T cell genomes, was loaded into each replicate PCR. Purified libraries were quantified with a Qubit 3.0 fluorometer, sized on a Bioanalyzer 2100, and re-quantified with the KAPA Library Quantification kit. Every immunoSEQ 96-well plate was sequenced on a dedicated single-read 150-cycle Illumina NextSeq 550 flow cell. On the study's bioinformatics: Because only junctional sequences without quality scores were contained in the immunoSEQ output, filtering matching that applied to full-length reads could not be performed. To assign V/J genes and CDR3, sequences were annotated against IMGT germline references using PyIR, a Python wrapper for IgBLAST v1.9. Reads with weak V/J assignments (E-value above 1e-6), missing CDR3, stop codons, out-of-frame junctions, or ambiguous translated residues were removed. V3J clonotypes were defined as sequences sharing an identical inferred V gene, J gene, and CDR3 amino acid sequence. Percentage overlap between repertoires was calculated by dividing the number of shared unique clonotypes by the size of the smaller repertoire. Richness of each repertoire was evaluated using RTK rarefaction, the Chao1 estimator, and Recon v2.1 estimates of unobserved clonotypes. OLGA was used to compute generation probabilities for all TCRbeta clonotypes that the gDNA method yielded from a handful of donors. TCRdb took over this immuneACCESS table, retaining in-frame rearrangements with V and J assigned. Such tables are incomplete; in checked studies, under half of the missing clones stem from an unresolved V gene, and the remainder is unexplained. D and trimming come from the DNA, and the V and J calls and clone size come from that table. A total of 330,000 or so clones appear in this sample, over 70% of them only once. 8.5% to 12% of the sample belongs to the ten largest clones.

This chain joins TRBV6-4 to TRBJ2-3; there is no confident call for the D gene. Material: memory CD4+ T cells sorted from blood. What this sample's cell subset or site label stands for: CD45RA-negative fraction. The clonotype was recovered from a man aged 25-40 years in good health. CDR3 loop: CASSVGSTDTQYF. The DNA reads TGTGCCAGCAGTGTAGGATCCACAGATACGCAGTATTTT.